The clone carrying this T cell receptor (beta chain) was seen ten or more times. Its specificity is not known. Trimming took off 1 base at V and 6 bases at J, with 7 bases between the two ends. Per the germline V gene, CDR1 is SGHNT and CDR2 is YENEEA. The length of the CDR3 is 13 residues. These data are taken from a study of T cells in Graves' hyperthyroidism and ophthalmopathy. Study background: The authors collected peripheral blood at initial diagnosis, before any treatment.

Uncontrolled infection, other autoimmune disease, pregnancy and lactation each barred patients from inclusion. Diagnostic decisions used clinical symptoms, serum thyroxine and TRAb, thyroid ultrasound and orbital computed tomography. Amplification targeted TCR beta CDR3 regions from RNA transcripts. First-round RT-PCR with HTBI primers amplified the TCR CDR3 region. TCRdb fed the multiplex PCR reads into MiXCR, producing one record per CDR3 protein. This table has about half a million distinct CDR3 sequences, 20% appearing once. Broader study findings: Most thyroid clonotypes expanded above 0.001 appeared in blood too.

Material: blood. The sequence derives from a man in his forties with Graves' ophthalmopathy. The chain uses TRBV11-3 and TRBJ2-1; D is unresolved. The CDR3 DNA sequence: TGTGCCAGCAGCTTAGGCGGCCTCAATGAGCAGTTCTTC. Residues: CASSLGGLNEQFF.